This record looks at one T cell receptor (beta chain) sequence and its context. The target antigen is unknown. The data were taken from a study of T cells after posttransplantation cyclophosphamide. Study conclusions and caveats: Donor CD8+ memory clones often dominated recipient blood repertoires at later times. After PTCy, TRB diversity resembled that of CNI/methotrexate controls. Tissue-infiltrating T cells from skin or gut overlapped little with blood T cells.

A marrow graft followed busulfan-fludarabine conditioning, with cyclophosphamide on days +3 and +4. Germline V gene data show CDR1 as MNHEY and CDR2 as SVGAGI. The V segment lost 0 bases and the J segment 5 bases; nucleotides outside the gene matches: 5. The CDR3 has 15 amino acids. Generated by immunoSEQ multiplex PCR, the TCRdb table keeps only in-frame clones and is missing some. The sample has approximately 40,000 clones; roughly 73% are singletons. The rearrangement joins TRBV6-5 to TRBJ1-1, with 8 bases fitting TRBD1. The sequence derives from a female patient in her forties or fifties who received an allogeneic stem cell transplant from a related donor, was CMV-positive, and had no GVHD. Among the T cells, some may be from the graft donor. The sequencing used CD4+ T cells sorted from blood, collected 1,700 to 2,000 days after a stem cell transplant with posttransplant cyclophosphamide. CDR3 in DNA: TGTGCCAGCAGTTACTCCCGACAGGGGAAGACTGAAGCTTTCTTT. It codes for CASSYSRQGKTEAFF.